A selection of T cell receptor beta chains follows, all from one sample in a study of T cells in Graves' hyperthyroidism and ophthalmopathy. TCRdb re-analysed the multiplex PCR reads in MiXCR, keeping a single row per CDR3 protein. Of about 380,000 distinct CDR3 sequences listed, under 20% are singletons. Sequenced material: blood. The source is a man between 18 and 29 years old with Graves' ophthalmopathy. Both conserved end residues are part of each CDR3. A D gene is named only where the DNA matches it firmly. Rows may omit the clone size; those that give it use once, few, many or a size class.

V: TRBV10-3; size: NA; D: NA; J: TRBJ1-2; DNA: TGTGCCATCAGTATGGCGGAACCCTATGGCTACACCTTC; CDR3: CAISMAEPYGYTF
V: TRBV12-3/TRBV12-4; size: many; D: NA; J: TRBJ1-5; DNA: TGTGCCAGCAGTCGGGATCCCGTCGGTCAGCCCCAGCATTTT; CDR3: CASSRDPVGQPQHF
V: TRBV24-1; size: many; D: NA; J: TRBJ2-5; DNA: TGTGCCACCAGTGGGAACCCGGGAACAGAGAGCGGGGAGACCCAGTACTTC; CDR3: CATSGNPGTESGETQYF
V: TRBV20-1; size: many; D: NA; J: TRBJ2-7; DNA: TGCAGTACCCCCGGGGCCTTTGTTGAGCAGTACTTC; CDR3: CSTPGAFVEQYF
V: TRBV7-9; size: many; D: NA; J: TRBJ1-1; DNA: TGTGCCAGCAGCTCATTCCGGGAGGCTGAAGCTTTCTTT; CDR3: CASSSFREAEAFF
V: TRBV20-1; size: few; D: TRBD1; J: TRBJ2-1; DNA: TGCAGTGAGCCGGGACAGGGCAATGAGCAGTTCTTC; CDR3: CSEPGQGNEQFF
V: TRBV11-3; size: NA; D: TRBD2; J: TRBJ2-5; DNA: TGTGCCAGCAGCCGAGCGGGGGGGCCCATGGAGGAGACCCAGTACTTC; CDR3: CASSRAGGPMEETQYF
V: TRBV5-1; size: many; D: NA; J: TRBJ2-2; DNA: TGCGCCAGCAGCTTGGCCCTAGAGAGAACCGGGGAGCTGTTTTTT; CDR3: CASSLALERTGELFF
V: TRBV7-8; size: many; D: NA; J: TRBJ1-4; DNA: TGTGCCAGCACCTCCCCCCCACATGAAAAACTGTTTTTT; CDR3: CASTSPPHEKLFF
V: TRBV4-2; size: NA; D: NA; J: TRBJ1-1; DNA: TGTGCCAGCAGCCAAGCGTCATTGAACACTGAAGCTTTCTTT; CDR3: CASSQASLNTEAFF
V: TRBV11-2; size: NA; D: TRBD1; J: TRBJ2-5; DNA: TGTGCCAGCAGCCCGAAGTTGACAGGGAATAACCAAGAGACCCAGTACTTC; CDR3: CASSPKLTGNNQETQYF
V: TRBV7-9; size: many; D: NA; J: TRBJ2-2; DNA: TGTGCCAGCAGCGGGCCTACGGGGACCGGGGAGCTGTTTTTT; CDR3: CASSGPTGTGELFF
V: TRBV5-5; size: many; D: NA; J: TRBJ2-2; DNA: TGTGCCAGCAGCTCCGGGGGACCGACCGGGGAGCTGTTTTTT; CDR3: CASSSGGPTGELFF
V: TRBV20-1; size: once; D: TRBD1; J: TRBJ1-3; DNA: TGCAGTGCTAGCCGGACAGGGCTCCGCTCTGGAAACACCATATATTTT; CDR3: CSASRTGLRSGNTIYF
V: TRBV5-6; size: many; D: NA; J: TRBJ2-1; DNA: TGTGCCAGCTACGACCGTGGGTCCTACAATGAGCAGTTCTTC; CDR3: CASYDRGSYNEQFF
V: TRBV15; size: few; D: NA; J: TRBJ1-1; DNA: TGTGCCACCAGACAGGGTCCCGACACTGAAGCTTTCTTT; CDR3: CATRQGPDTEAFF
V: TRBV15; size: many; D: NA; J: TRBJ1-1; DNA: TGTGCCACCAGCAGAGATAGGTCGGTCCCTGAAGCTTTCTTT; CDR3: CATSRDRSVPEAFF
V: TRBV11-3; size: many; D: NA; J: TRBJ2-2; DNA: TGTGCCAGCAGCCAAACTAACACCGGGGAGCTGTTTTTT; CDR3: CASSQTNTGELFF
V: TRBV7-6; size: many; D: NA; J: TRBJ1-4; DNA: TGTGCCAGCAGCTTCGGGAGGGCGAATGAAAAACTGTTTTTT; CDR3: CASSFGRANEKLFF
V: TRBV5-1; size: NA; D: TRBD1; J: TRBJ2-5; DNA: TGCGCCAGCAGCCTGCACCCGGGACAGGAAGAGACCCAGTACTTC; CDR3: CASSLHPGQEETQYF
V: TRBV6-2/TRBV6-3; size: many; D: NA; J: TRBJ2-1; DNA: TGTGCCAGCAGTTACGGGGGCTCGAGAGAGCAGTTCTTC; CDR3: CASSYGGSREQFF
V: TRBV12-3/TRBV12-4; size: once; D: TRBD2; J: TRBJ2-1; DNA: TGTGCCAGCAGTTTAGCGTGGCTAGCGGGGGAGATCTACAATGAGCAGTTCTTC; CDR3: CASSLAWLAGEIYNEQFF
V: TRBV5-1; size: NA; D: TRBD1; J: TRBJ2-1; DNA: TGCGCCAGCAGCATGACAGGGGTCTACAATGAGCAGTTCTTC; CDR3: CASSMTGVYNEQFF
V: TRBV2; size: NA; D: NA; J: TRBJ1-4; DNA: TGTGCCAGCAAGAGAGGACAGACAAATGAAAAACTGTTTTTT; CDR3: CASKRGQTNEKLFF
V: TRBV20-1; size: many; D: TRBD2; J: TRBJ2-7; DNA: TGCAGTGCCGCGCCACTAGCGGGGGTGGACGAGCAGTACTTC; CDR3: CSAAPLAGVDEQYF
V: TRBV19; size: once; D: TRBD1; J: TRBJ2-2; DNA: TGTGCCAGTATTCAGACAGGGGGCACCGGGGAGCTGTTTTTT; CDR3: CASIQTGGTGELFF
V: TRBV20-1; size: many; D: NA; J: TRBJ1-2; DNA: TGCAGTGCTAGGTCCGGGGCCTATGGCTACACCTTC; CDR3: CSARSGAYGYTF
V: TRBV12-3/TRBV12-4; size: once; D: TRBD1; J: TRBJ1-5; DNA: TGTGCCAGCAGTTTAATAGTGACCCTGGGCGGGACAGGGCAGAATCAGCCCCAGCATTTT; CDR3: CASSLIVTLGGTGQNQPQHF
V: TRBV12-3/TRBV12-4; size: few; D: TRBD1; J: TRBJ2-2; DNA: TGTGCCAGCAGTTTAGCAGGGGGCGCGGTCGGGGAGCTGTTTTTT; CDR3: CASSLAGGAVGELFF
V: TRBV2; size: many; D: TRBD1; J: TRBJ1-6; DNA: TGTGCCAGCAGCAGGACCGGGACAGGGAATCATAATTCACCCCTCCACTTT; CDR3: CASSRTGTGNHNSPLHF
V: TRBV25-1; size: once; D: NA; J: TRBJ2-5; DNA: TGTGCCAGCAGTGATCTTGCGGGAACCCAAGAGACCCAGTACTTC; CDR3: CASSDLAGTQETQYF
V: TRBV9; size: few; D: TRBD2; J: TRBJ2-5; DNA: TGTGCCAGCAGCGTTTGGGGCGGACTAGCGGAGACCCAGTACTTC; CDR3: CASSVWGGLAETQYF
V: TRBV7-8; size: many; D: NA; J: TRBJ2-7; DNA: TGTGCCAGCAGCGTGACATCGGGGGTCGGCTACGAGCAGTACTTC; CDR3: CASSVTSGVGYEQYF
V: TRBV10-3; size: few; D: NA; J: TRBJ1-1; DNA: TGTGCCATCAGTGAAAGGGGACTTATGAACACTGAAGCTTTCTTT; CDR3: CAISERGLMNTEAFF
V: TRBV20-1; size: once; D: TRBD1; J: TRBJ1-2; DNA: TGCAGTGCCGACTCCGGGACAGGGGCAAACTATGGCTACACCTTC; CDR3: CSADSGTGANYGYTF
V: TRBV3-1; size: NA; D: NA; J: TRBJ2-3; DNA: TGCGCCAGCAGCCAAGATTTCAGGGAAAACACAGATACGCAGTATTTT; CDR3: CASSQDFRENTDTQYF
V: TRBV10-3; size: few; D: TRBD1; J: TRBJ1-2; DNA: TGTGCCACTGAACCACAGGGGGTGCATAACTATGGCTACACCTTC; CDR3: CATEPQGVHNYGYTF
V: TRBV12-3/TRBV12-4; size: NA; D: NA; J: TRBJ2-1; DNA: TGTGCCAGCAGTTTTATGGCAGTCAACAATGAGCAGTTCTTC; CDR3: CASSFMAVNNEQFF
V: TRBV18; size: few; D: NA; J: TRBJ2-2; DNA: TGTGCCAGCACCTACAGGGAGGCCGGGGAGCTGTTTTTT; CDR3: CASTYREAGELFF
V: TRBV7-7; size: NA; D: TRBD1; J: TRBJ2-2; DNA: TGTGCTAGCAGCTCGGTGGACAGGGACACCGGGGAGCTGTTTTTT; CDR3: CASSSVDRDTGELFF
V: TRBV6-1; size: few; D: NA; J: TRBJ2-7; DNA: TGTGCCAGGCTATCCCCGCAGTACTTC; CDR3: CARLSPQYF
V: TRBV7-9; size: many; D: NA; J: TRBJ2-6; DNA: TGTGCCAGCAGCTTAGCCGGGGGGGCCAACGTCCTGACTTTC; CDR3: CASSLAGGANVLTF
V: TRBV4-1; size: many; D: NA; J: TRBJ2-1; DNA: TGCGCCAGCAGCCAAGGGCCGGGCAATGAGCAGTTCTTC; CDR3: CASSQGPGNEQFF
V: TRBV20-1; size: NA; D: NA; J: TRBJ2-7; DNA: TGCAGTGCTAGAGTAGTTGGGGGACGTATTCTAACCTACGAGCAGTACTTC; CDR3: CSARVVGGRILTYEQYF
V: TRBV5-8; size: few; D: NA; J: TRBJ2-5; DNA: TGTGCCAGCAGCTCAGCTCGATCCGGAGAGACCCAGTACTTC; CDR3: CASSSARSGETQYF
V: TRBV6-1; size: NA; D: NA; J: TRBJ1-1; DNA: TGTGCCAGCAGTGAAGGTGCAGGACTCATGAACACTGAAGCTTTCTTT; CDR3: CASSEGAGLMNTEAFF
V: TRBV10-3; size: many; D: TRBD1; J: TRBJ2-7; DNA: TGTGCCATCAGTTCACAGGGGGGCACCTACGAGCAGTACTTC; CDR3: CAISSQGGTYEQYF
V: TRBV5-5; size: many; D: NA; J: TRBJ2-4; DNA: TGTGCCAGCAGCTTTGCGGTCTCCGGGAACATTCAGTACTTC; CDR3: CASSFAVSGNIQYF
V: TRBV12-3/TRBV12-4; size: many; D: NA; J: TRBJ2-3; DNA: TGTGCCAGCAGTGGGGGGTCCGGGGGCAGCACAGATACGCAGTATTTT; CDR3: CASSGGSGGSTDTQYF
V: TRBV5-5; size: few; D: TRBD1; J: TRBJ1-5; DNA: TGTGCCAGCAGCACTGGACAGGGCCCTCGCCAGCCCCAGCATTTT; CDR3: CASSTGQGPRQPQHF
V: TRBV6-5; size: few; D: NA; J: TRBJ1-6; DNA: TGTGCCAGCAGTTACCAAGATAATAATTCACCCCTCCACTTT; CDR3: CASSYQDNNSPLHF
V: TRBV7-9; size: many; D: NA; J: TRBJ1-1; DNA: TGTGCCAGCAGCCCAACTGCAGGCGGTACTGAAGCTTTCTTT; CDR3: CASSPTAGGTEAFF
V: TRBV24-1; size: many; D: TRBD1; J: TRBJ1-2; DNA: TGTGCCACCAGTGACCCGACCGGGACAGGGAGGTATGGCTACACCTTC; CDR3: CATSDPTGTGRYGYTF
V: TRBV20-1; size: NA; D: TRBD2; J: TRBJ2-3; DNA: TGCAGTGCCATATATGCGGGGGGCACAGATACGCAGTATTTT; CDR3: CSAIYAGGTDTQYF
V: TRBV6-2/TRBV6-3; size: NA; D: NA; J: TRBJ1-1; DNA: TGTGCCAGCAGCCATCCCGGCAGGCCGGAAGCTTTCTTT; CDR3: CASSHPGRPEAFF
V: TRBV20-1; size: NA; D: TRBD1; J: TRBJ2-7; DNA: TGCAGTGCTAGACCCCGACAGGGGGACTACGAGCAGTACTTC; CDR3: CSARPRQGDYEQYF
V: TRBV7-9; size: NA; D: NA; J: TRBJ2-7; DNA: TGTGCCAGCAGGGGACCGTACCCTACCTACGAGCAGTACTTC; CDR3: CASRGPYPTYEQYF